This entry lists 13 T cell receptor beta chains sequenced from one sample in a study of Graves' ophthalmopathy and Graves' hyperthyroidism. Amplification of the TCR beta CDR3 regions used RNA transcripts (as template). Scientists carried out first-round RT-PCR using HTBI primers and then a second-round multiplex PCR. TCRdb redid the calling of the multiplex PCR reads with MiXCR, one entry per CDR3 protein. The sample lists 650,000 to 900,000 distinct CDR3 sequences, 40% seen once, with 40% to 55% in the top ten. Sequencing was done on a sample of peripheral blood. Source of these receptors: an adult man with Graves' ophthalmopathy.

At least ten counts were recorded for this clonotype. The CDR3 loop is CSAGQGVTEAFF. CDR3 DNA: TGCAGCGCGGGACAGGGGGTCACTGAAGCTTTCTTT. The genes are TRBV29-1 and TRBJ1-1; 11 bases map to TRBD1. The CDR3 runs to 12 residues. The V gene end was trimmed by 7 bases and the J gene end by 4 bases; junction bases not matched to a gene: 2. CDR1 is SQVTM, CDR2 ANQGSEA, per germline.

This clonotype was detected a few times. The genes are TRBV7-2 and TRBJ1-1; TRBD1 is a possible D gene (5 bases). CDR1 is SGHTA and CDR2 is FQGNSA in the germline V gene. This CDR3 has 15 amino acids. V was trimmed by 6 bases and J by 4 bases, leaving 18 bases between them. The CDR3 loop is CASSYPYSGRTEAFF. The CDR3 DNA is TGTGCCAGCAGTTACCCCTACTCAGGGCGCACTGAAGCTTTCTTT.

This clonotype was counted between two and nine times. This chain uses TRBV7-2 with TRBJ2-5, with a weak D call TRBD2 (6 bases). Germline CDR1 is SGHTA and CDR2 is FQGNSA. With 6 bases removed from V and 0 bases from J, the gap between germline ends came to 8 bases. The CDR3 is 13 amino acids. CDR3 in DNA: TGTGCCAGCAGTACTAGCTACCAAGAGACCCAGTACTTC. This codes for CASSTSYQETQYF.

The chain combines TRBV20-1 with TRBJ1-1, with unresolved D. From germline, CDR1 is DFQATT and CDR2 SNEGSKA (reference sequence). Trimming removed 2 bases from V and 5 bases from J, with 18 bases in between. CDR3 length: 15 residues. In DNA form, the CDR3 reads TGCAGTGCTAGACATTTTCGGGATTTAGGGACTGAAGCTTTCTTT. This sequence encodes CSARHFRDLGTEAFF.

This clonotype has ten or more counts. The V call is TRBV20-1, the J call TRBJ1-1, with D uncertain. The CDR3 consists of 12 residues. V was cut by 3 bases and J by 4 bases, with 9 bases left in between. CDR1 DFQATT and CDR2 SNEGSKA come from the germline V gene (reference sequence). Here the CDR3 DNA reads TGCAGTGCTAGTATCCTGGGCACTGAAGCTTTCTTT. Residues: CSASILGTEAFF.

The DNA for the CDR3 is TGCAGTTTCTATCGGGACCCCAGCTCCTACGAGCAGTACTTC. Translated: CSFYRDPSSYEQYF. This rearrangement joins TRBV20-1 to TRBJ2-7, with D perhaps matching TRBD1 or TRBD2 (5 bases each). V gave up 8 bases and J gave up 0 bases, with 17 bases separating them. The CDR3 consists of 14 residues. Germline V lookup: CDR1 DFQATT, CDR2 SNEGSKA (reference sequence).

The J gene is TRBJ2-5, the V gene TRBV29-1; TRBD2 matches 9 bases. The CDR3 covers 14 residues. Germline V gene sequence: CDR1 SQVTM, CDR2 ANQGSEA. J was trimmed by 3 bases and V by 8 bases; bases with no gene match: 10. CDR3 protein: CSLSPLAGEETQYF. CDR3 DNA: TGCAGCTTAAGCCCGTTAGCGGGAGAAGAGACCCAGTACTTC.

V gene TRBV25-1 combines with J gene TRBJ2-2; the match to TRBD1 covers 9 bases. CDR3 size: 19 residues. Trimming took 5 bases from V and 0 from J; bases not matched to a gene: 13. Germline lookup yields CDR1 MGHDK and CDR2 SYGVNS. The CDR3 coding sequence is TGTGCCAGCAGTTTAGGGGTGGGCCGACAGGGGGCGAACACCGGGGAGCTGTTTTTT. This codes for CASSLGVGRQGANTGELFF.

CDR3: CASSVDGFKPQHF. CDR3 nucleotide sequence: TGTGCCAGCAGCGTAGACGGGTTTAAGCCCCAGCATTTT. The rearrangement uses TRBV9 and TRBJ1-5; D gene unclear. Germline CDR1 and CDR2: SGDLS and YYNGEE. This CDR3 is built from 13 residues. Trimming removed 0 bases at V and 8 bases at J, with 9 bases between.

This clonotype showed up many times. The chain employs TRBV9 and TRBJ1-4, with no clear D. Germline V gene sequence: CDR1 SGDLS, CDR2 YYNGEE. Trimming cost V 2 bases and J 0 bases, with 8 bases left between them. The CDR3 has 15 amino acids. CDR3 sequence: CASSVKGATNEKLFF. The CDR3 DNA reads as TGTGCCAGCAGCGTTAAGGGAGCAACTAATGAAAAACTGTTTTTT.

V is TRBV20-1 and J is TRBJ2-7; 8 positions agree with TRBD1. The trim removed 6 bases at V and 5 bases at J, leaving 9 bases unmatched. The CDR3 length is 13 residues. The germline CDR1 and CDR2 sequences are DFQATT and SNEGSKA (reference sequence). As DNA, the CDR3 is TGCAGTGCCGAGGACAGGGACTTTAACGAGCAGTACTTC. As protein: CSAEDRDFNEQYF.

This clonotype has ten or more counts. The rearrangement uses TRBV7-8 and TRBJ1-2; 7 positions agree with TRBD1. The germline CDR1 and CDR2 sequences are SGHVS and FQNEAQ. The J segment lost 4 bases and the V segment lost 5 bases, leaving 13 bases of the junction unmatched. There are 16 residues in the CDR3. CDR3 loop: CASSPIPDRESYGYTF. CDR3 bases: TGTGCCAGCAGCCCCATTCCCGACAGGGAGAGCTATGGCTACACCTTC.

This clonotype was recorded a few times. The J gene is TRBJ2-5, the V gene TRBV20-1; D possibly corresponds to TRBD2 (6 bases). This CDR3 is 13 amino acids long. The V gene's germline CDR1 is DFQATT and CDR2 SNEGSKA (reference sequence). V lost 0 bases, J lost 2 bases, and 7 bases lay in between. The CDR3 spells CSARDRGQETQYF. In DNA form, the CDR3 reads TGCAGTGCTAGAGACCGGGGGCAAGAGACCCAGTACTTC.